Presented here are 26 T cell receptor beta chains from one specimen sequenced in a study of Graves' ophthalmopathy and Graves' hyperthyroidism. As the template, RNA transcripts were used to amplify TCR beta CDR3 regions. First-round RT-PCR relied on HTBI primers, and a second-round multiplex PCR came next. Via MiXCR, TCRdb re-called the multiplex PCR reads, giving one row per CDR3 protein. The sample lists roughly 610,000 distinct CDR3 sequences, 22% occurring once. Sequenced sample: peripheral blood. These receptors came from a woman in her late teens or twenties with stable Graves' hyperthyroidism. Some clones in this sample may be carry-over from other donors' samples.

The sample holds many counts of this clonotype. V and J are TRBV20-1 and TRBJ1-1; tentative D call: TRBD1 (6 bases). V was trimmed by 7 bases and J by 3 bases, leaving 18 bases between them. Germline CDR1 DFQATT, CDR2 SNEGSKA (reference sequence). There are 14 residues in the CDR3. The CDR3 sequence: CSGNREILDTEAFF. The CDR3 DNA reads as TGCAGTGGAAACAGGGAAATTTTGGACACTGAAGCTTTCTTT.

The CDR3 loop is CASSARTATSSYNSPLHF. The CDR3 nucleotides read TGTGCCAGCAGTGCCCGGACAGCAACGAGCTCCTATAATTCACCCCTCCACTTT. The V call is TRBV6-1, the J call TRBJ1-6; maybe TRBD1 (6 bases). Trimming took 4 bases from V and 0 from J, leaving 16 bases between them. CDR3 length equals 18 residues. CDR1 is MNHNS and CDR2 is SASEGT in the germline V gene.

This clonotype was counted many times. This chain links TRBV30 with TRBJ1-2; maybe TRBD1 (5 bases). Germline values: CDR1 GTSNPN, CDR2 SVGIG (reference sequence). CDR3 length equals 11 residues. Trimming took off 4 bases at V and 5 bases at J, with 8 bases between the two ends. CDR3 amino acids: CAWKGDYGYTF. The CDR3, as DNA: TGTGCCTGGAAAGGGGATTATGGCTACACCTTC.

The J gene is TRBJ2-2, the V gene TRBV15; 9 bases align to TRBD2. CDR1 and CDR2 (germline): LNHNV, YYDKDF (reference sequence). Trimming at V came to 1 base and at J to 4 bases, leaving 16 bases not matched to a gene. The CDR3 loop spans 20 amino acids. CDR3 nucleotides: TGTGCCACCAGCAGAGGGTTGTTGCGGGGGGGCGGTAGTCCCACCGGGGAGCTGTTTTTT. Its protein product is CATSRGLLRGGGSPTGELFF.

The chain links TRBV6-1 to TRBJ1-1; D call uncertain. Germline-derived CDR1 and CDR2 are MNHNS and SASEGT. This CDR3 comprises 12 residues. In nucleotides, the CDR3 is TGTGCTGGGTGGGAGAGGAACACTGAAGCTTTCTTT. Residues: CAGWERNTEAFF.

This clonotype came up a few times. This rearrangement joins TRBV2 to TRBJ2-7, with 9 bases lining up with TRBD2. From germline, CDR1 is SNHLY and CDR2 FYNNEI. CDR3 length: 16 amino acids. The J segment lost 0 bases and the V segment lost 1 base, leaving 4 bases of the junction unmatched. This CDR3 reads CASSEDGGRASYEQYF. CDR3 sequence (DNA): TGTGCCAGCAGTGAAGATGGCGGGAGGGCCTCCTACGAGCAGTACTTC. The full variable domain, completed using reference TRBV2 and TRBJ2-7, is EPEVTQTPSHQVTQMGQEVILRCVPISNHLYFYWYRQILGQKVEFLVSFYNNEISEKSEIFDDQFSVERPDGSNFTLKIRSTKLEDSAMYFCASSEDGGRASYEQYFGPGTRLTVT.

This clonotype turned up a few times. The chain uses TRBV12-3 or TRBV12-4 and TRBJ2-5; D perhaps matches TRBD2 (5 bases). The length of the CDR3 is 16 residues. V lost 1 base and J 2 bases, leaving 14 bases between the germline ends. CDR3 nucleotides: TGTGCCAGCAGTTTAGGCCGAAGGAGGAAACAAGAGACCCAGTACTTC. It yields the protein CASSLGRRRKQETQYF.

This clonotype was seen many times. The rearrangement joins TRBV20-1 to TRBJ2-7; D uncertain. The germline V gene encodes CDR1 DFQATT and CDR2 SNEGSKA (reference sequence). V was shortened by 8 bases and J by 1 base, with 18 bases between the two germline ends. The CDR3 loop spans 14 amino acids. CDR3 residues: CSSRTPGRSYEQYF. The CDR3 coding sequence is TGCAGTTCCCGTACCCCCGGCAGATCCTACGAGCAGTACTTC.

This clonotype has ten or more counts. The chain carries TRBV6-5 and TRBJ1-1; 7 nucleotides match TRBD1. V shed 8 bases and J 0 bases; nucleotides not matched to a gene: 3. The CDR3 extends over 13 amino acids. CDR1 is MNHEY and CDR2 is SVGAGI in the germline V gene. The CDR3 DNA reads as TGTGCCAGCTGGGACAGAATGAACACTGAAGCTTTCTTT. This encodes CASWDRMNTEAFF.

This sequence joins TRBV28 and TRBJ2-7, with 7 nucleotides matching TRBD1. The germline CDR1 and CDR2 sequences are MDHEN and SYDVKM. Trimming took 3 bases from V and 2 from J; bases not matched to a gene: 16. This CDR3 region has 18 residues. CDR3 DNA: TGTGCCAGCAGTTTTTCGTATTCGGACAGGACAAGACCCTACGAGCAGTACTTC. Its protein product is CASSFSYSDRTRPYEQYF.

As to this clonotype: The junction does not match germline at one end; this may be a read error. The chain couples TRBV7-2 to TRBJ1-5, with D unclear. The germline CDR1 and CDR2 sequences are SGHTA and FQGNSA. The CDR3 consists of 13 residues. The DNA of the CDR3 is TGTGCCAGCATCCCCTCCATCAATCAGTCCCAGCATTTT. As protein: CASIPSINQSQHF.

The J gene is TRBJ1-6, the V gene TRBV7-6; unclear D gene. CDR1 and CDR2 from the germline V gene are SGHVS and FNYEAQ. The V end lost 0 bases, the J end lost 0 bases, and 3 bases lay between the germline ends. The CDR3 sequence is 15 residues long. The CDR3 bases are TGTGCCAGCAGCTTAGCGAGCTCCTATAATTCACCCCTCCACTTT. Its translation: CASSLASSYNSPLHF. Filled out from reference TRBV7-6 and TRBJ1-6, the complete variable domain reads GAGVSQSPRYKVTKRGQDVALRCDPISGHVSLYWYRQALGQGPEFLTYFNYEAQQDKSGLPNDRFSAERPEGSISTLTIQRTEQRDSAMYRCASSLASSYNSPLHFGNGTRLTVT.

This clonotype was counted at least ten times. The chain is built from TRBV6-5 and TRBJ2-5; TRBD2 matches at 8 bases. The CDR3 consists of 16 residues. The V segment lost 4 bases and the J segment 3 bases; nucleotides outside the gene matches: 10. CDR1 is MNHEY and CDR2 is SVGAGI in the germline V gene. CDR3 loop: CASSLTRTSPKETQYF. The CDR3 bases are TGTGCCAGCAGTTTAACCCGGACTAGCCCCAAAGAGACCCAGTACTTC.

This clonotype was counted many times. This sequence joins TRBV6-1 and TRBJ1-5; 7 bases are a match to TRBD1. This CDR3 region has 14 residues. Germline CDR1 and CDR2: MNHNS and SASEGT. V gave up 4 bases and J gave up 5 bases; unmatched junction bases: 5. CDR3 residues: CASSGRDSYQPQHF. CDR3 in DNA: TGTGCCAGCAGTGGCCGGGACAGCTATCAGCCCCAGCATTTT.

This clonotype was counted many times. The genes are TRBV30 and TRBJ1-6; D is unresolved. This CDR3 is 13 amino acids long. Germline assignment: CDR1 GTSNPN and CDR2 SVGIG (reference sequence). Trimming cost V 8 bases and J 6 bases, with 14 bases left between them. Here the CDR3 reads CAGEPQTNSPLHF. The CDR3 bases are TGTGCCGGGGAGCCTCAAACTAATTCACCCCTCCACTTT.

This clonotype was seen more than once but under ten times. The J gene is TRBJ2-7, the V gene TRBV20-1; 11 nucleotides match TRBD1. CDR1 is DFQATT and CDR2 is SNEGSKA in the germline V gene (reference sequence). V shed 4 bases, J shed 3 bases, and the junction held 5 bases outside the gene matches. This CDR3 region has 14 residues. CDR3 sequence reads: CSATGGQGGYEQYF. The DNA for the CDR3 is TGCAGTGCTACAGGGGGACAGGGGGGCTACGAGCAGTACTTC.

This clonotype was picked up many times. The chain uses TRBV7-2 and TRBJ2-5; D not resolved. The length of the CDR3 is 13 residues. CDR1 is SGHTA and CDR2 is FQGNSA in the germline V gene. Trimming cost V 7 bases and J 5 bases, with 14 bases left between them. CDR3 residues: CASTSSTGETQYF. The CDR3 nucleotides read TGTGCCAGCACCTCCAGTACTGGGGAGACCCAGTACTTC. Based on the CDR3 plus reference TRBV7-2 and TRBJ2-5, the full variable domain is GAGVSQSPSNKVTEKGKDVELRCDPISGHTALYWYRQSLGQGLEFLIYFQGNSAPDKSGLPSDRFSAERTGGSVSTLTIQRTQQEDSAVYLCASTSSTGETQYFGPGTRLLVL.

The gene calls are TRBV30 and TRBJ2-2; no firm D call. Germline V gives CDR1 GTSNPN, CDR2 SVGIG (reference sequence). The V and J ends lost 0 bases and 5 bases respectively, with 7 bases between them. This CDR3 is 13 amino acids long. The CDR3 protein is CAWSVLRTGELFF. CDR3 DNA sequence: TGTGCCTGGAGTGTACTCCGGACCGGGGAGCTGTTTTTT.

For this clonotype: A much larger clone differs by one base, so this may be a read error. The chain recombines TRBV28 with TRBJ2-1, with TRBD2 matching over 10 bases. J gave up 4 bases and V 5 bases, and 5 bases lay outside the gene matches. Germline V gene sequence: CDR1 MDHEN, CDR2 SYDVKM. CDR3 length: 15 residues. The CDR3 spells CASSNSGRNYNEQFF. The CDR3, as DNA: TGTGCCAGCAGTAATAGCGGGAGGAATTACAATGAGCAGTTCTTC.

This clonotype was found many times. The rearrangement links TRBV9 to TRBJ2-5; the D gene could be TRBD1 or TRBD2 (6 bases each). This CDR3 is built from 13 residues. V lost 3 bases and J lost 5, with 11 bases in between. Germline V gene sequence: CDR1 SGDLS, CDR2 YYNGEE. For the CDR3, the DNA is TGTGCCAGCAGCGGCACAGGGAGGGAGACCCAGTACTTC. It translates to CASSGTGRETQYF.

This rearrangement joins TRBV11-2 to TRBJ2-7; a weak D match, TRBD1 (6 bases). Germline CDR1 SGHAT, CDR2 FQNNGV. Trimming shortened V by 0 bases and J by 3 bases, and 12 bases separated the two germline ends. The CDR3 contains 15 residues. CDR3 sequence reads: CASSLDSGAGYEQYF. CDR3 DNA sequence: TGTGCCAGCAGCTTAGATTCAGGGGCGGGCTACGAGCAGTACTTC.

The chain is built from TRBV27 and TRBJ1-6; D is unclear. The ends were cut back, 5 bases at V and 6 bases at J, with 11 bases in the middle. Germline lookup yields CDR1 MNHEY and CDR2 SMNVEV (reference sequence). This CDR3 is built from 14 residues. CDR3 residues: CASSPSYSNSPLHF. The CDR3 DNA follows: TGTGCCAGCAGTCCCTCCTACTCTAATTCACCCCTCCACTTT.

The gene calls are TRBV7-2 and TRBJ1-2; 9 bases align to TRBD1. This CDR3 comprises 15 residues. Germline V gene data show CDR1 as SGHTA and CDR2 as FQGNSA. V dropped 3 bases and J dropped 0; count of bases not matched to a gene: 2. The CDR3 loop reads CASSFTGGPNYGYTF. In DNA form, the CDR3 reads TGTGCCAGCAGCTTTACAGGGGGCCCTAACTATGGCTACACCTTC.

In this sample, this clonotype turned up many times. This chain joins TRBV6-1 and TRBJ1-5; D is ambiguous. This CDR3 is 13 amino acids long. With 6 bases removed from V and 4 bases from J, the gap between germline ends came to 10 bases. Per the germline V gene, CDR1 is MNHNS and CDR2 is SASEGT. The CDR3 spells CASRPKRNQPQHF. The CDR3 DNA follows: TGTGCCAGCAGGCCAAAGAGGAATCAGCCCCAGCATTTT.

This clonotype was found many times. The chain links TRBV12-3 or TRBV12-4 to TRBJ2-6; the D gene could be TRBD1 or TRBD2 (5 bases each). The CDR3 sequence is 15 residues long. V was trimmed by 3 bases and J by 4 bases, leaving 10 bases between them. The CDR3 loop is CASSLGEPGANVLTF. CDR3 in DNA: TGTGCCAGCAGTTTGGGGGAGCCCGGGGCCAACGTCCTGACTTTC.

In its sample, this clonotype was seen many times. The rearrangement links TRBV6-5 to TRBJ2-7; D may be TRBD2 (5 bases). Germline V gives CDR1 MNHEY, CDR2 SVGAGI. The CDR3 has 14 amino acids. Deletions cut 0 bases from V and 5 bases from J, with 11 bases between. DNA of the CDR3: TGTGCCAGCAGTTACTCGAGAGGGAACCACGAGCAGTACTTC. Translation: CASSYSRGNHEQYF.